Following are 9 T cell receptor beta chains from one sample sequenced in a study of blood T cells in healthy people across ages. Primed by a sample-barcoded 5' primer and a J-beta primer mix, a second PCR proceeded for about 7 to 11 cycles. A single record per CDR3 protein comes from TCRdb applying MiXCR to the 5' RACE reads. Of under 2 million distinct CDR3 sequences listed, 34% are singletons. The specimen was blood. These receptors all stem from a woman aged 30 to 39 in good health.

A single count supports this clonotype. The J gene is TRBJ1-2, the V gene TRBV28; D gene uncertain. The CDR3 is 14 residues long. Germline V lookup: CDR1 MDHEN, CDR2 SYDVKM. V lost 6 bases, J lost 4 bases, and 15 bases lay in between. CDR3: CASSFGEGIYGYTF. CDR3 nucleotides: TGTGCCAGCAGCTTCGGGGAGGGTATCTATGGCTACACCTTC.

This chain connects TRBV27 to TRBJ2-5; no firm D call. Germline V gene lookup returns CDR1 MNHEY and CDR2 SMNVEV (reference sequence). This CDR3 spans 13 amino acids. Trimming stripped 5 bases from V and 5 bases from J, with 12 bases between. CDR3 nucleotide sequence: TGTGCCAGCAGTCCACGGGTGCCGGAGACCCAGTACTTC. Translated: CASSPRVPETQYF.

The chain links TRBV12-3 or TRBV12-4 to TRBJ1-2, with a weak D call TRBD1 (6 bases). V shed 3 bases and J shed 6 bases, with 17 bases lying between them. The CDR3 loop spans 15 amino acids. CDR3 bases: TGTGCCAGCAGTTTTTTCGGGGGCGCGCCGGATGGCTACACCTTC. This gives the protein CASSFFGGAPDGYTF.

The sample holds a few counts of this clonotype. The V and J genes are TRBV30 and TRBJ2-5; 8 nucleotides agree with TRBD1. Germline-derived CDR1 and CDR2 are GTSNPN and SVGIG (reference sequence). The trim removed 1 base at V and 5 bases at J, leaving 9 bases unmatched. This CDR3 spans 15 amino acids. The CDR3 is CAWSGDRRVGETQYF. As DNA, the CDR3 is TGTGCCTGGAGTGGGGACAGGAGGGTCGGGGAGACCCAGTACTTC.

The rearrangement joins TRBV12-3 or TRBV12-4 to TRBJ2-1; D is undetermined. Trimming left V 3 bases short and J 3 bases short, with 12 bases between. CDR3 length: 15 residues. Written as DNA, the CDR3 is TGTGCCAGCAGTTTCGTACGAAGCTTCTACAATGAGCAGTTCTTC. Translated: CASSFVRSFYNEQFF.

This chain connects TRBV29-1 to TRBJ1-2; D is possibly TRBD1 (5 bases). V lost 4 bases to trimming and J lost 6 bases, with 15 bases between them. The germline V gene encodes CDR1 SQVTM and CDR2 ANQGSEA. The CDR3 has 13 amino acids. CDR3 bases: TGCAGCGTTGGTTTAGTCAGGGACCATGGCTACACCTTC. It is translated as CSVGLVRDHGYTF. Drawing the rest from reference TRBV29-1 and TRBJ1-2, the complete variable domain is SAVISQKPSRDICQRGTSLTIQCQVDSQVTMMFWYRQQPGQSLTLIATANQGSEATYESGFVIDKFPISRPNLTFSTLTVSNMSPEDSSIYLCSVGLVRDHGYTFGSGTRLTVV.

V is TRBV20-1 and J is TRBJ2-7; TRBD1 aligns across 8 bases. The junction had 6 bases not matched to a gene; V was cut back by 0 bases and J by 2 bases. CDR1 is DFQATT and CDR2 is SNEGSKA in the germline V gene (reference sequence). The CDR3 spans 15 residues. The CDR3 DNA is TGCAGTGCTAGAGACAGGACAGGGTCCCCCTACGAGCAGTACTTC. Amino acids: CSARDRTGSPYEQYF.

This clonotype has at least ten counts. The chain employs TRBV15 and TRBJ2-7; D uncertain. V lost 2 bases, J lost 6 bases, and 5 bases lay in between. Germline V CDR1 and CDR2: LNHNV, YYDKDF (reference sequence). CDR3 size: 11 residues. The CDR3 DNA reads TGTGCCACCAGCAGAAGTCGCGAGCAGTACTTC. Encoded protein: CATSRSREQYF.

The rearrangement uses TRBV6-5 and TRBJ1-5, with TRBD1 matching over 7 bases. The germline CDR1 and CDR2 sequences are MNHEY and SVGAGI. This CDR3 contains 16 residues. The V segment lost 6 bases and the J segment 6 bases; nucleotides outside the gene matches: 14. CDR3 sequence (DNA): TGTGCCAGCAGCTCAAATCGACAGGGAGGGAGTCAGCCCCAGCATTTT. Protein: CASSSNRQGGSQPQHF.